This T cell receptor beta chain was sequenced for a study of blood T cell repertoires in COVID-19. The assay was immunoSEQ multiplex PCR, and TCRdb's table has in-frame clones only and misses some. The sample consists of 200,000 to 300,000 clones, 91% of them appearing once. J gave up 5 bases and V 7 bases, and 3 bases lay outside the gene matches. CDR3 length equals 14 residues. The germline V gene has CDR1 SQVTM and CDR2 ANQGSEA. In its sample, this clone was seen a few times. Sequenced input: peripheral blood. V gene TRBV29-1 combines with J gene TRBJ2-1, with TRBD2 matching over 15 bases. The clonotype comes from a person in their late teens or twenties with COVID-19, enrolled during active disease. The CDR3 region is CSAWTSGRDNEQFF. CDR3 in DNA: TGCAGCGCCTGGACTAGCGGGAGGGACAATGAGCAGTTCTTC.